What follows are 25 T cell receptor beta chains derived from one specimen sequenced in a study of CD8 T cells in ankylosing spondylitis. TCRdb analysed the 5' RACE reads with MiXCR anew, one entry per CDR3 protein. The sample consists of 340,000 or so distinct CDR3 sequences, about 15% of them appearing once. The sequenced material came from blood, either unsorted or a sorted T cell fraction (not recorded which). Receptor source: a male donor with ankylosing spondylitis or in good health (not recorded which).

The chain joins TRBV5-1 to TRBJ2-3; tentatively, D is TRBD2 (6 bases). Germline V gene lookup returns CDR1 SGHRS and CDR2 YFSETQ. CDR3 length equals 16 residues. The V and J ends lost 0 bases and 3 bases respectively, with 14 bases between them. The CDR3 loop is CASSLARGRGTDTQYF. CDR3 bases: TGCGCCAGCAGCTTGGCCCGGGGGAGAGGGACAGATACGCAGTATTTT.

In this sample, this clonotype turned up a few times. CDR3 sequence (DNA): TGTGCCAGCAGCCAGAACGTTAACTATGGCTACACCTTC. Protein sequence: CASSQNVNYGYTF. The V gene is TRBV4-2, the J gene TRBJ1-2; D gene unclear. Between the trimmed V and J ends, which lost 3 bases and 1 base, there was a span of 6 bases. CDR3 size: 13 residues. CDR1 and CDR2 from the germline V gene are LGHNA and YNFKEQ.

The chain employs TRBV5-1 and TRBJ2-1; TRBD1 or TRBD2 may be the D gene (5 bases each). Germline V gene lookup returns CDR1 SGHRS and CDR2 YFSETQ. This CDR3 contains 15 residues. V was trimmed by 8 bases and J by 0 bases, leaving 15 bases between them. CDR3 region: CASHLDGGSYNEQFF. The CDR3 DNA reads as TGCGCCAGTCACTTGGATGGGGGCTCCTACAATGAGCAGTTCTTC.

This chain connects TRBV12-3 or TRBV12-4 to TRBJ2-5, with 10 bases that match TRBD1. Trimming removed 3 bases from V and 4 bases from J; junction bases left unmatched: 2. The CDR3 loop spans 14 amino acids. The CDR3 region is CASSFRQGAETQYF. As DNA, the CDR3 is TGTGCCAGCAGTTTTCGACAGGGGGCAGAGACCCAGTACTTC.

This clonotype showed up many times. The chain links TRBV5-6 to TRBJ2-6, with 8 nucleotides matching TRBD2. Germline loops: CDR1 SGHDT, CDR2 YYEEEE. J gave up 2 bases and V 0 bases, and 7 bases lay outside the gene matches. This CDR3 is built from 18 residues. CDR3 sequence reads: CASSLGLASSPGANVLTF. CDR3 in DNA: TGTGCCAGCAGCTTGGGACTAGCGAGTTCCCCTGGGGCCAACGTCCTGACTTTC.

This chain uses TRBV6-1 with TRBJ1-1, with D perhaps matching TRBD1 (5 bases). This CDR3 has 15 amino acids. Between the trimmed V and J ends, which lost 6 bases and 1 base, there was a span of 15 bases. Germline loops: CDR1 MNHNS, CDR2 SASEGT. CDR3 amino acids: CASRTSLQENTEAFF. CDR3 nucleotides: TGTGCCAGCAGGACCTCTTTACAGGAGAACACTGAAGCTTTCTTT.

There are a few counts of this clonotype. The genes are TRBV2 and TRBJ2-5; TRBD2 matches 12 bases. From germline, CDR1 is SNHLY and CDR2 FYNNEI. The CDR3 covers 15 residues. The trim removed 4 bases at V and 5 bases at J, leaving 5 bases unmatched. The CDR3 DNA sequence: TGTGCCAGCAGTGGACTAGCGGGAGATCGGGAGACCCAGTACTTC. Translating it yields CASSGLAGDRETQYF.

V usage is TRBV11-2 and J usage is TRBJ2-3; D possibly matches TRBD1 or TRBD2 (7 bases each). Germline-derived CDR1 and CDR2 are SGHAT and FQNNGV. Trimming shortened V by 0 bases and J by 2 bases, and 12 bases separated the two germline ends. The CDR3 spans 16 residues. CDR3 nucleotides: TGTGCCAGCAGCTTAGAGCCAGGGGGGGCCACAGATACGCAGTATTTT. Its protein product is CASSLEPGGATDTQYF.

The chain is built from TRBV6-1 and TRBJ2-3, with D tentatively TRBD2 (5 bases). The CDR3 covers 14 residues. Germline CDR1 is MNHNS and CDR2 is SASEGT. Trimming cost V 7 bases and J 3 bases, with 14 bases left between them. CDR3 sequence reads: CASTPGWKTDTQYF. CDR3 DNA sequence: TGTGCCAGCACACCGGGGTGGAAGACAGATACGCAGTATTTT.

The chain uses TRBV29-1 and TRBJ2-2; D remains unclear. Looked up from germline, CDR1 is SQVTM and CDR2 is ANQGSEA. The CDR3 extends over 10 amino acids. Trimming removed 6 bases from V and 5 bases from J, with 4 bases in between. In DNA, the CDR3 is TGCAGCGTCCTTACCGGGGAGCTGTTTTTT. Translating it yields CSVLTGELFF.

This chain uses TRBV18 with TRBJ2-5; TRBD1 aligns across 8 bases. The CDR3 has 14 residues. Losses at the gene ends were 1 base for V and 3 bases for J; bases not matched to a gene: 1. Germline V gene lookup returns CDR1 KGHSH and CDR2 LQKENI. CDR3 amino acids: CASSPLTGEETQYF. In nucleotides, the CDR3 is TGTGCCAGCTCACCACTGACAGGGGAAGAGACCCAGTACTTC.

V gene TRBV6-2 or TRBV6-3 combines with J gene TRBJ2-6; no reliable D call. CDR3 length equals 18 residues. V was pared by 7 bases and J by 0 bases, with 19 bases between. Germline V gives CDR1 MNHEY, CDR2 SVGEGT. The CDR3 reads CASTLSPTDFSGANVLTF. CDR3 sequence (DNA): TGTGCCAGCACCCTTTCCCCTACCGACTTCTCTGGGGCCAACGTCCTGACTTTC.

This clonotype showed up just a few times. The V call is TRBV4-1, the J call TRBJ2-7; D might be TRBD1 or TRBD2, each matching 5 bases. Germline V CDR1 and CDR2: MGHRA, YSYEKL. The length of the CDR3 is 16 residues. The ends were cut back, 6 bases at V and 0 bases at J, with 18 bases in the middle. The CDR3 bases are TGCGCCAGCAGTCCTCCTTTCGGGGCTATCTCCTACGAGCAGTACTTC. Protein sequence: CASSPPFGAISYEQYF.

CDR3 in DNA: TGCAGTGCTAGGGGGGTAAGGACAGGGGAGGACGAGCAGTACTTC. Residues: CSARGVRTGEDEQYF. This chain connects TRBV20-1 to TRBJ2-7; 9 bases are a match to TRBD1. The germline V gene has CDR1 DFQATT and CDR2 SNEGSKA (reference sequence). The CDR3 loop spans 15 amino acids. J lost 5 bases, V lost 3 bases, and 11 bases had no gene match.

The rearrangement uses TRBV18 and TRBJ2-2; perhaps TRBD1 as D (5 bases). The CDR3 consists of 15 residues. V was shortened by 1 base and J by 7 bases, with 13 bases between the two germline ends. The germline V gene has CDR1 KGHSH and CDR2 LQKENI. The CDR3 bases are TGTGCCAGCTCACCACTCGTAAGGGGCGACGGGGAGCTGTTTTTT. The encoded protein is CASSPLVRGDGELFF.

This clonotype has more than one count but fewer than ten. The V call is TRBV11-2, the J call TRBJ2-5, with D uncertain. Deletions cut 1 base from V and 5 bases from J, with 17 bases between. This CDR3 is 16 amino acids long. CDR1 is SGHAT, CDR2 FQNNGV, per germline. CDR3 residues: CASSLVNTAMGETQYF. The CDR3 nucleotides read TGTGCCAGCAGCTTAGTCAATACAGCCATGGGGGAGACCCAGTACTTC.

This clonotype has a count of ten or more. The chain is built from TRBV12-3 or TRBV12-4 and TRBJ2-1; no definite D call. This CDR3 has 12 amino acids. V lost 8 bases and J lost 4, with 9 bases in between. For the CDR3, the DNA is TGTGCCAGCGGGGTTGGGTACAATGAGCAGTTCTTC. Its translation: CASGVGYNEQFF.

There are a few counts of this clonotype. The genes are TRBV3-1 and TRBJ2-7; D unresolved. There are 12 residues in the CDR3. The V and J ends lost 3 bases and 3 bases respectively, with 6 bases between them. CDR1 is LGHDT, CDR2 YNNKEL, per germline (reference sequence). The CDR3 loop reads CASSHTYYEQYF. Written as DNA, the CDR3 is TGTGCCAGCAGCCACACATACTACGAGCAGTACTTC.

The chain is built from TRBV7-2 and TRBJ1-1; D is uncertain. This CDR3 spans 15 amino acids. CDR1 and CDR2 from the germline V gene are SGHTA and FQGNSA. Trimming shortened V by 1 base and J by 3 bases, and 12 bases separated the two germline ends. CDR3 region: CASSLGGPGDTEAFF. CDR3 nucleotide sequence: TGTGCCAGCAGCTTAGGGGGTCCCGGAGACACTGAAGCTTTCTTT.

This clonotype showed up just a few times. V gene TRBV15 combines with J gene TRBJ2-5, with D perhaps matching TRBD1 or TRBD2 (5 bases each). Trimming pared 0 bases from V and 1 base from J, leaving 12 bases between. Looked up from germline, CDR1 is LNHNV and CDR2 is YYDKDF (reference sequence). The CDR3 runs to 16 residues. The CDR3 DNA sequence: TGTGCCACCAGCAGAGATATTATGGGGGTCCAAGAGACCCAGTACTTC. The encoded protein is CATSRDIMGVQETQYF.

This chain connects TRBV6-1 to TRBJ2-3; a possible D gene is TRBD1 (6 bases). The CDR3 totals 15 residues. From germline, CDR1 is MNHNS and CDR2 SASEGT. Deletions cut 5 bases from V and 0 bases from J, with 12 bases between. CDR3 DNA: TGTGCCAGCAGTCCAACAACAGGGAGCACAGATACGCAGTATTTT. It specifies CASSPTTGSTDTQYF.

This chain connects TRBV30 to TRBJ2-7; 10 bases are shared with TRBD1. Germline assignment: CDR1 GTSNPN and CDR2 SVGIG (reference sequence). CDR3 length: 14 residues. V lost 3 bases, J lost 4 bases, and 6 bases stayed unmatched. The CDR3 loop is CAWRRQGATYEQYF. DNA of the CDR3: TGTGCCTGGAGGAGACAGGGGGCAACTTACGAGCAGTACTTC.

The chain is built from TRBV29-1 and TRBJ2-5, with D possibly matching TRBD1 (6 bases). Germline assignment: CDR1 SQVTM and CDR2 ANQGSEA. Trimming stripped 5 bases from V and 2 bases from J, with 15 bases between. This CDR3 spans 14 amino acids. CDR3 bases: TGCAGCGTTAAACTACTGGGACAACAAGAGACCCAGTACTTC. It yields the protein CSVKLLGQQETQYF.

The sample holds a few counts of this clonotype. V is TRBV5-6 and J is TRBJ2-7; unclear D gene. V was trimmed by 4 bases and J by 0 bases, leaving 17 bases between them. CDR3 length equals 16 residues. CDR1 and CDR2 from the germline V gene are SGHDT and YYEEEE. The CDR3 reads CASSTRVGIPSYEQYF. The CDR3 nucleotides are TGTGCCAGCAGCACCCGAGTAGGGATCCCCTCCTACGAGCAGTACTTC. Drawing the rest from reference TRBV5-6 and TRBJ2-7, the complete variable domain is DAGVTQSPTHLIKTRGQQVTLRCSPKSGHDTVSWYQQALGQGPQFIFQYYEEEERQRGNFPDRFSGHQFPNYSSELNVNALLLGDSALYLCASSTRVGIPSYEQYFGPGTRLTVT.

The chain uses TRBV4-1 and TRBJ2-3, with TRBD2 matching 7 bases. Germline CDR1 MGHRA, CDR2 YSYEKL. CDR3 size: 16 residues. The V and J ends lost 0 bases and 2 bases, in that order; junction bases with no gene match: 5. The CDR3 spells CASSQDWGGDTDTQYF. CDR3 bases: TGCGCCAGCAGCCAAGATTGGGGGGGGGACACAGATACGCAGTATTTT.